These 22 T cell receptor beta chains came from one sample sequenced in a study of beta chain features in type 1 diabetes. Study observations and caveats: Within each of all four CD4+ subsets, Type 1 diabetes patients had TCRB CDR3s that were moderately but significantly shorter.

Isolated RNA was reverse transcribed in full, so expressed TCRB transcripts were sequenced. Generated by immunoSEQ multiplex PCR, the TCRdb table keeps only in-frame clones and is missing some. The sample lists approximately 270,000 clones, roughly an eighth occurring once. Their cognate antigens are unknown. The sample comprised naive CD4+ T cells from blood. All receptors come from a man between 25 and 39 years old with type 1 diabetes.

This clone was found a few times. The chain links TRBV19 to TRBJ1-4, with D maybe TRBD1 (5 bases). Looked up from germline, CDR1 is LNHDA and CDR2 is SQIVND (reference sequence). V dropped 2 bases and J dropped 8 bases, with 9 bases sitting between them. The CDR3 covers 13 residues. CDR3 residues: CASSIQGGEKLFF. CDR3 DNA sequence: TGTGCCAGTAGTATACAGGGCGGCGAAAAACTGTTTTTT.

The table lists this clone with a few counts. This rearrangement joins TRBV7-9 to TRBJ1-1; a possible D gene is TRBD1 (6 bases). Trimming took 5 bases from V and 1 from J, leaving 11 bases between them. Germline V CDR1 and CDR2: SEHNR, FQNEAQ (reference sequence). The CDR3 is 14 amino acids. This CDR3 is CASSPRGRNTEAFF. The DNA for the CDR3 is TGTGCCAGCAGCCCGAGGGGGAGGAACACTGAAGCTTTCTTT.

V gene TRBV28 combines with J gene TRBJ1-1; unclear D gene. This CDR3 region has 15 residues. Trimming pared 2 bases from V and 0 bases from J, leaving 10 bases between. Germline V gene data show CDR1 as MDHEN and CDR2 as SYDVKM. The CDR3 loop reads CASSLVQVMNTEAFF. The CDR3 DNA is TGTGCCAGCAGTTTAGTGCAGGTTATGAACACTGAAGCTTTCTTT.

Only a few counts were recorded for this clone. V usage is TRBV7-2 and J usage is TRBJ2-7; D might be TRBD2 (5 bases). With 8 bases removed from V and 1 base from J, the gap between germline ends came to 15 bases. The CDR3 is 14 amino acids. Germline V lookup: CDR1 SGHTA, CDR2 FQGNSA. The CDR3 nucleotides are TGTGCCAGCGCCACGGCGGGTGGGTCCTACGAGCAGTACTTC. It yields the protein CASATAGGSYEQYF.

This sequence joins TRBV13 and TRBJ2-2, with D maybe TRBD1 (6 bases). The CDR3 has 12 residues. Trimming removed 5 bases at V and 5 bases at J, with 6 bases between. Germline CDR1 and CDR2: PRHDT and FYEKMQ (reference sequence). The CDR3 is CASSTGTGELFF. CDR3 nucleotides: TGTGCCAGCAGCACAGGGACCGGGGAGCTGTTTTTT.

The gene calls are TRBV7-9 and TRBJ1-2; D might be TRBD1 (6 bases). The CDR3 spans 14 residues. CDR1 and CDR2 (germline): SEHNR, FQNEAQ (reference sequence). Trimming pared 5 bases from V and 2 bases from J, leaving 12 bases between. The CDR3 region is CASSTGGRNYGYTF. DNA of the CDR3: TGTGCCAGCAGCACCGGGGGGCGCAACTATGGCTACACCTTC. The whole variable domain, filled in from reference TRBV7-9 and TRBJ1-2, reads DTGVSQNPRHKITKRGQNVTFRCDPISEHNRLYWYRQTLGQGPEFLTYFQNEAQLEKSRLLSDRFSAERPKGSFSTLEIQRTEQGDSAMYLCASSTGGRNYGYTFGSGTRLTVV.

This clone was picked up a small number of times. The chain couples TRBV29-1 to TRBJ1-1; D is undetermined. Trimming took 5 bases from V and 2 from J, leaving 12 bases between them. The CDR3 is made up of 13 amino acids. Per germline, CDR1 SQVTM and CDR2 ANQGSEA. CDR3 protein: CSVTVTANTEAFF. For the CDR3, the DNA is TGCAGCGTTACAGTAACAGCTAACACTGAAGCTTTCTTT.

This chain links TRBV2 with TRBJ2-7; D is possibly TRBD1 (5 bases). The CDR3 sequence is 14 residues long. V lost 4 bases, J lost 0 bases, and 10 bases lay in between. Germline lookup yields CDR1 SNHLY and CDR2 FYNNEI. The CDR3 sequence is CASSGGSFSYEQYF. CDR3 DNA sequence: TGTGCCAGCAGTGGGGGCTCCTTCTCCTACGAGCAGTACTTC.

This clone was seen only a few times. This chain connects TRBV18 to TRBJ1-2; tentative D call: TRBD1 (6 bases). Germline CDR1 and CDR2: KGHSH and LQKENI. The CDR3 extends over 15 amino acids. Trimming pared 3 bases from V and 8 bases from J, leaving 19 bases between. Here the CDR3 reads CASSPGGGRSGGYTF. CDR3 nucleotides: TGTGCCAGCTCACCTGGGGGCGGACGTTCGGGCGGCTACACCTTC.

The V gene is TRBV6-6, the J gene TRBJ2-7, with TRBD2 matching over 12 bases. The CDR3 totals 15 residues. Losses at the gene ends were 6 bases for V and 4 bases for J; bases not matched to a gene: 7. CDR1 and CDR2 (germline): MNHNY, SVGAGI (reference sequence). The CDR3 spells CASRMLAGGPYEQYF. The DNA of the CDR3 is TGTGCCAGCAGGATGCTAGCGGGAGGGCCTTACGAGCAGTACTTC.

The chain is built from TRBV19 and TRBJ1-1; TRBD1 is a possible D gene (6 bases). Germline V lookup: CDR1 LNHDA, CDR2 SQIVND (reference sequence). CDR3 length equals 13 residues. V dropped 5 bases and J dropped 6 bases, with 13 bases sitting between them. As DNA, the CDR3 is TGTGCCAGTAGTCAGGGGTCGGTCGCTGAAGCTTTCTTT. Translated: CASSQGSVAEAFF.

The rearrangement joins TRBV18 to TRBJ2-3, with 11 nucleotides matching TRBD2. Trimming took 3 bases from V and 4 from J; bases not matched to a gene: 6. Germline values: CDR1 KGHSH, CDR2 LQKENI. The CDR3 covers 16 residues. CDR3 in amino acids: CASSPRLAGGPDTQYF. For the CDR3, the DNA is TGTGCCAGCTCACCGAGGCTAGCGGGAGGCCCAGATACGCAGTATTTT.

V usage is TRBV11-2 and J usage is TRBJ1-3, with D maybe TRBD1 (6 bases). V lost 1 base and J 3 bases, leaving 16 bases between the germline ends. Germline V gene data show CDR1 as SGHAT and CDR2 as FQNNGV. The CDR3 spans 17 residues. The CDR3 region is CASSLGLQGSGGNTIYF. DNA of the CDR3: TGTGCCAGCAGCTTAGGATTACAGGGATCCGGTGGAAACACCATATATTTT.

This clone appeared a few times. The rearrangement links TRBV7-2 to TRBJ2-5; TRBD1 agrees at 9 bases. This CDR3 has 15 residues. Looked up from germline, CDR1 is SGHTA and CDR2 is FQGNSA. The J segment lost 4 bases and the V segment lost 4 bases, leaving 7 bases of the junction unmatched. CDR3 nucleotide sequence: TGTGCCAGCAGCTCCGGACAGGGGTATACAGAGACCCAGTACTTC. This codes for CASSSGQGYTETQYF.

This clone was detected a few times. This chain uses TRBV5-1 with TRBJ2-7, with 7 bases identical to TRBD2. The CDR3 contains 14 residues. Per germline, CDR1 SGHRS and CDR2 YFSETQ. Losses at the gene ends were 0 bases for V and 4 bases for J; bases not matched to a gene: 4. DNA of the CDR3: TGCGCCAGCAGCTTGGTTCCGGGGGGATACGAGCAGTACTTC. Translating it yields CASSLVPGGYEQYF.

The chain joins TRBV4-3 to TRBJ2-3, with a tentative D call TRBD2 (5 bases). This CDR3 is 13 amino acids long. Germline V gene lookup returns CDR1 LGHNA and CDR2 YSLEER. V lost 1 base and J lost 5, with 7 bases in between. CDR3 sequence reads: CASSQAAGDTQYF. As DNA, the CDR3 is TGCGCCAGCAGCCAAGCCGCGGGAGATACGCAGTATTTT.

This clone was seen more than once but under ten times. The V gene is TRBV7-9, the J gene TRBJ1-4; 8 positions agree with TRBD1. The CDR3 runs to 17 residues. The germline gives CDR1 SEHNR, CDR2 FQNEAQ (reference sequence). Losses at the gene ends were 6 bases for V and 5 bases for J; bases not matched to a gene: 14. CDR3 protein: CASRGTGTPVGNEKLFF. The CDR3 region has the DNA TGTGCCAGCAGAGGGACAGGCACCCCGGTAGGGAATGAAAAACTGTTTTTT.

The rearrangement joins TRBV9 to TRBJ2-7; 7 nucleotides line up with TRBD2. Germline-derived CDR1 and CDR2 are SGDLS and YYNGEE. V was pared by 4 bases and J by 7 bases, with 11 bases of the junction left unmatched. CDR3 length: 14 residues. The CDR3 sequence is CASSPRSGLREQYF. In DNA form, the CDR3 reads TGTGCCAGCAGCCCGAGGTCGGGACTAAGGGAGCAGTACTTC.

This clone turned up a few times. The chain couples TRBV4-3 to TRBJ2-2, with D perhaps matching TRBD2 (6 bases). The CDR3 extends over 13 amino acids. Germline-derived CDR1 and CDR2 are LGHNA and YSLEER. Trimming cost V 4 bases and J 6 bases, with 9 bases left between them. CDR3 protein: CASSLRRAGELFF. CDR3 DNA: TGCGCCAGCAGCCTAAGGAGGGCCGGGGAGCTGTTTTTT.

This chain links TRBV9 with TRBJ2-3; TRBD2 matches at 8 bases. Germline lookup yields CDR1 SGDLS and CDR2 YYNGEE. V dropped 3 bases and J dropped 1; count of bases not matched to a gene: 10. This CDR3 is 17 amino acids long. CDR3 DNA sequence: TGTGCCAGCAGCGCCCCCTCGACTAGCGAGCGCACAGATACGCAGTATTTT. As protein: CASSAPSTSERTDTQYF.

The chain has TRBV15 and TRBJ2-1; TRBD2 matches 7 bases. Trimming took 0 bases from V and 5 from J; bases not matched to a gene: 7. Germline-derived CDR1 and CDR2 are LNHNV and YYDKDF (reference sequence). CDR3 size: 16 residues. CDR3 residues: CATSRDASGYNNEQFF. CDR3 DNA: TGTGCCACCAGCAGAGATGCTAGCGGCTACAACAATGAGCAGTTCTTC.

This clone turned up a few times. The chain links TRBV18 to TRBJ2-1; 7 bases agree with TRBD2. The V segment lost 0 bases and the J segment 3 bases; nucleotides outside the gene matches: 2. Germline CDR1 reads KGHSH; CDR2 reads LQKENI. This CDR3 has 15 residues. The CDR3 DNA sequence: TGTGCCAGCTCACCACCGGCGGGAGTCTACAATGAGCAGTTCTTC. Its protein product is CASSPPAGVYNEQFF.